Each of the 11 T cell receptor beta chains below was sequenced from the same sample in a study of CD8 T cells in Susac syndrome. With random hexamers, reverse transcription was performed on about 0.5 to 1 ug of RNA. TCRdb processed the immunoSEQ multiplex PCR reads anew with MiXCR; each CDR3 protein has one entry. Altogether about 130,000 distinct CDR3 sequences are present, under 95% being singletons, with the ten largest covering 0.24%. Sequencing used CD8+ T cells from PBMCs. All receptors come from a human donor with multiple sclerosis.

The chain links TRBV7-8 to TRBJ2-3; D not resolved. The germline gives CDR1 SGHVS, CDR2 FQNEAQ. There are 12 residues in the CDR3. V was pared by 1 base and J by 6 bases, with 5 bases between. The CDR3 region has the DNA TGTGCCAGCAGCTTAGTTTCCGATACGCAGTATTTT. It is translated as CASSLVSDTQYF.

V usage is TRBV6-4 and J usage is TRBJ2-1, with a possible D match to TRBD1 (6 bases). Trimming removed 4 bases at V and 0 bases at J, with 10 bases between. Germline loops: CDR1 MRHNA, CDR2 SNTAGT. This CDR3 comprises 15 residues. The CDR3 DNA is TGTGCCAGCAGTGCCCGGGACAACTCCTACAATGAGCAGTTCTTC. Residues: CASSARDNSYNEQFF.

This clonotype has just one count. The genes are TRBV12-3 or TRBV12-4 and TRBJ2-1, with 9 bases that match TRBD2. The CDR3 is made up of 17 amino acids. Germline trimming cut 1 base from V and 4 bases from J; bases unmatched to any gene: 8. The DNA for the CDR3 is TGTGCCAGCAGTTTAGGAAATAGCGGGAGTTTATACAATGAGCAGTTCTTC. This sequence encodes CASSLGNSGSLYNEQFF.

This clonotype appeared a single time. This rearrangement joins TRBV5-8 to TRBJ1-5; D is ambiguous. This CDR3 contains 13 residues. V gave up 3 bases and J gave up 6 bases, with 10 bases separating them. Per the germline V gene, CDR1 is SGHTS and CDR2 is YDEGEE. In DNA, the CDR3 is TGTGCCAGCAGCTCGGTAAGGGTTCAGCCCCAGCATTTT. Translating gives CASSSVRVQPQHF.

The chain employs TRBV13 and TRBJ2-7, with D maybe TRBD2 (6 bases). V lost 3 bases, J lost 1 base, and 13 bases lay in between. CDR1 is PRHDT, CDR2 FYEKMQ, per germline (reference sequence). The CDR3 has 15 residues. CDR3 sequence (DNA): TGTGCCAGCAGCTTCGGAGGGAGCGGGTCCTACGAGCAGTACTTC. Residues: CASSFGGSGSYEQYF.

V and J are TRBV5-4 and TRBJ1-2; possibly TRBD1 for D (6 bases). V was trimmed by 6 bases and J by 4 bases, leaving 16 bases between them. CDR1 and CDR2 (germline): SGHNT, YYREEE (reference sequence). The CDR3 loop spans 14 amino acids. The CDR3 region is CASMLTGTPYGYTF. The CDR3 coding sequence is TGTGCCAGCATGCTAACAGGGACTCCCTATGGCTACACCTTC.

The rearrangement uses TRBV28 and TRBJ2-2; D perhaps matches TRBD1 (6 bases). This CDR3 region has 16 residues. The ends were cut back, 2 bases at V and 3 bases at J, with 13 bases in the middle. CDR1 is MDHEN, CDR2 SYDVKM, per germline. CDR3: CASSLPLTGYTGELFF. CDR3 DNA: TGTGCCAGCAGTTTACCTCTCACAGGGTACACCGGGGAGCTGTTTTTT. Full variable domain (missing parts from reference TRBV28 and TRBJ2-2): DVKVTQSSRYLVKRTGEKVFLECVQDMDHENMFWYRQDPGLGLRLIYFSYDVKMKEKGDIPEGYSVSREKKERFSLILESASTNQTSMYLCASSLPLTGYTGELFFGEGSRLTVL.

This chain uses TRBV9 with TRBJ1-1; D is uncertain. Germline V CDR1 and CDR2: SGDLS, YYNGEE. Trimming took 0 bases from V and 9 from J, leaving 9 bases between them. This CDR3 is built from 12 residues. The CDR3 is CASSVGTEKAFF. In nucleotides, the CDR3 is TGTGCCAGCAGCGTAGGGACGGAAAAAGCTTTCTTT.

This clonotype was recorded once. J is TRBJ2-7 and V is TRBV13; D is uncertain. V dropped 5 bases and J dropped 0 bases, with 8 bases sitting between them. Germline CDR1 and CDR2: PRHDT and FYEKMQ (reference sequence). The CDR3 has 13 amino acids. CDR3 amino acids: CASSAQSSYEQYF. The CDR3 coding sequence is TGTGCCAGCAGCGCCCAAAGCTCCTACGAGCAGTACTTC.

The chain employs TRBV18 and TRBJ1-4, with a possible D match to TRBD1 (6 bases). Trimming stripped 3 bases from V and 8 bases from J, with 13 bases between. Germline CDR1 is KGHSH and CDR2 is LQKENI. There are 14 residues in the CDR3. CDR3 DNA sequence: TGTGCCAGCTCACCGCCGGGGGCTGGGGAAAAACTGTTTTTT. It codes for CASSPPGAGEKLFF. The whole variable domain, filled in from reference TRBV18 and TRBJ1-4, reads NAGVMQNPRHLVRRRGQEARLRCSPMKGHSHVYWYRQLPEEGLKFMVYLQKENIIDESGMPKERFSAEFPKEGPSILRIQQVVRGDSAAYFCASSPPGAGEKLFFGSGTQLSVL.

The chain is built from TRBV2 and TRBJ2-5, with D possibly being TRBD1 or TRBD2 (5 bases each). The V and J ends lost 4 bases and 5 bases respectively, with 14 bases between them. Germline CDR1 reads SNHLY; CDR2 reads FYNNEI. The CDR3 contains 14 residues. CDR3 region: CASSVASWGETQYF. The CDR3 nucleotides read TGTGCCAGCAGTGTGGCTAGCTGGGGGGAGACCCAGTACTTC.